The 31 T cell receptor beta chains reported below all come from one sample, sequenced in a study of vaccination and CD4 T cells after COVID-19. Antigen specificity for these receptors is unknown. The Oncomine TCR Beta short-read assay was applied to DNA of cultured CD4+ T cells. Each CDR3 protein gets one entry after TCRdb re-called the PCR reads with MiXCR. The sample has roughly 15,000 distinct CDR3 sequences; around 45% are singletons. Treatment noted: approximately nine-day PBMC culture with coronavirus spike peptide pools or control peptides (ViraFEST assay). Sample: CD4+ T cells from blood, cultured in vitro. Receptors originate from a human donor who had recovered from COVID-19.

The chain has TRBV20-1 and TRBJ1-2; TRBD1 matches at 7 bases. CDR1 and CDR2 (germline): DFQATT, SNEGSKA (reference sequence). The CDR3 runs to 12 residues. J was trimmed by 7 bases and V by 6 bases; bases with no gene match: 8. The CDR3 DNA is TGCAGTGCCAGTGACAGGGCCTCTGGCTACACCTTC. Amino acids: CSASDRASGYTF.

This clonotype appeared a few times. This chain links TRBV6-1 with TRBJ1-2, with D perhaps TRBD1 (5 bases). The V gene lost 6 bases and the J gene lost 4 bases, with 15 bases spanning the gap. The CDR3 runs 14 residues. CDR1 and CDR2 from the germline V gene are MNHNS and SASEGT. CDR3 nucleotide sequence: TGTGCCAGCAGACCCGACAGCAGAGCCTATGGCTACACCTTC. It codes for CASRPDSRAYGYTF.

The rearrangement joins TRBV2 to TRBJ1-2; D perhaps matches TRBD1 (5 bases). V shed 1 base and J shed 8 bases, with 14 bases lying between them. Germline V lookup: CDR1 SNHLY, CDR2 FYNNEI. The CDR3 is 14 residues long. CDR3 amino acids: CASSEGQFGGGYTF. CDR3 sequence (DNA): TGTGCCAGCAGTGAAGGACAGTTCGGTGGGGGCTACACCTTC.

This chain uses TRBV4-1 with TRBJ2-1; D perhaps matches TRBD2 (7 bases). CDR3 length: 17 amino acids. Germline V gene data show CDR1 as MGHRA and CDR2 as YSYEKL. Trimming pared 1 base from V and 6 bases from J, leaving 19 bases between. The CDR3 region has the DNA TGCGCCAGCAGCCAAGGAACGGGGGGCTCCGGAATCAATGAGCAGTTCTTC. Its translation: CASSQGTGGSGINEQFF.

Relative to its sample, this clonotype is large. The rearrangement links TRBV20-1 to TRBJ1-1; no definite D call. Germline V lookup: CDR1 DFQATT, CDR2 SNEGSKA (reference sequence). The V gene lost 6 bases and the J gene lost 2 bases, with 10 bases spanning the gap. The CDR3 covers 12 residues. The CDR3 DNA sequence: TGCAGTGCCGCCTCGGGAAACACTGAAGCTTTCTTT. It codes for CSAASGNTEAFF.

This chain links TRBV12-5 with TRBJ2-2; tentatively, D is TRBD1 (5 bases). Trimming took 0 bases from V and 5 from J, leaving 13 bases between them. The CDR3 runs 16 residues. The germline CDR1 and CDR2 sequences are LGHNT and FRNRAP. CDR3 sequence (DNA): TGTGCTAGTGGTTTGGTACGTCAGGGTGAAACCGGGGAGCTGTTTTTT. Encoded protein: CASGLVRQGETGELFF.

The V gene is TRBV11-2, the J gene TRBJ2-2; D is undetermined. The CDR3 is 12 residues long. V shed 2 bases and J shed 6 bases, with 4 bases lying between them. Germline CDR1 SGHAT, CDR2 FQNNGV. The CDR3: CASSLIPGELFF. The CDR3 nucleotides are TGTGCCAGCAGCTTAATCCCCGGGGAGCTGTTTTTT.

The genes are TRBV19 and TRBJ2-7; the D is unclear. Trimming took 6 bases from V and 4 from J, leaving 16 bases between them. Germline V CDR1 and CDR2: LNHDA, SQIVND (reference sequence). The length of the CDR3 is 14 residues. DNA of the CDR3: TGTGCCAGTAGCTCGGACCGACTTTCGTACGAGCAGTACTTC. It specifies CASSSDRLSYEQYF.

The chain links TRBV7-2 to TRBJ1-6, with TRBD1 as a possible D gene (6 bases). Per the germline V gene, CDR1 is SGHTA and CDR2 is FQGNSA. The V end lost 6 bases, the J end lost 9 bases, and 15 bases lay between the germline ends. This CDR3 has 14 residues. CDR3 residues: CASSSQGGSSPLHF. CDR3 coding DNA: TGTGCCAGCAGTTCACAGGGAGGTAGTTCACCCCTCCACTTT.

CDR3 coding DNA: TGTGCCAGCAGTGCTCCGCAAGAGACCCAGTACTTC. Its protein product is CASSAPQETQYF. The V gene is TRBV2, the J gene TRBJ2-5; D is ambiguous. Germline V gene data show CDR1 as SNHLY and CDR2 as FYNNEI. V was cut by 4 bases and J by 2 bases, with 5 bases left in between. CDR3 length equals 12 residues.

The table lists this clonotype with a few counts. The chain is built from TRBV7-2 and TRBJ1-1; D unresolved. V was cut by 3 bases and J by 1 base, with 9 bases left in between. Germline lookup yields CDR1 SGHTA and CDR2 FQGNSA. This CDR3 spans 14 amino acids. In nucleotides, the CDR3 is TGTGCCAGCAGCTTGTGGGCAGAGAACACTGAAGCTTTCTTT. It translates to CASSLWAENTEAFF. The entire variable domain, with the rest obtained from reference TRBV7-2 and TRBJ1-1, is as follows: GAGVSQSPSNKVTEKGKDVELRCDPISGHTALYWYRQSLGQGLEFLIYFQGNSAPDKSGLPSDRFSAERTGGSVSTLTIQRTQQEDSAVYLCASSLWAENTEAFFGQGTRLTVV.

The V and J genes are TRBV30 and TRBJ1-1; 9 bases are shared with TRBD1. This CDR3 contains 14 residues. J was trimmed by 4 bases and V by 1 base; bases with no gene match: 4. CDR1 is GTSNPN and CDR2 is SVGIG in the germline V gene (reference sequence). The CDR3 reads CAWSAGTGITEAFF. DNA of the CDR3: TGTGCCTGGAGTGCCGGGACAGGGATCACTGAAGCTTTCTTT. Full variable domain (outside the CDR3, taken from reference TRBV30 and TRBJ1-1): SQTIHQWPATLVQPVGSPLSLECTVEGTSNPNLYWYRQAAGRGLQLLFYSVGIGQISSEVPQNLSASRPQDRQFILSSKKLLLSDSGFYLCAWSAGTGITEAFFGQGTRLTVV.

This clonotype occurred a few times. The chain links TRBV30 to TRBJ1-1; a weak D match, TRBD1 (5 bases). CDR1 and CDR2 from the germline V gene are GTSNPN and SVGIG (reference sequence). The CDR3 has 14 amino acids. With 0 bases removed from V and 5 bases from J, the gap between germline ends came to 13 bases. Written as DNA, the CDR3 is TGTGCCTGGAGTGTACAGGTCCGGGTGACTGAAGCTTTCTTT. It yields the protein CAWSVQVRVTEAFF.

This clonotype has just a few counts. The chain joins TRBV2 to TRBJ1-1, with D unclear. Germline assignment: CDR1 SNHLY and CDR2 FYNNEI. V lost 5 bases, J lost 1 base, and 8 bases lay in between. The CDR3 length is 13 residues. This CDR3 is CASSYHRNTEAFF. The DNA for the CDR3 is TGTGCCAGCAGTTATCACAGGAACACTGAAGCTTTCTTT.

The chain has TRBV6-1 and TRBJ2-3; 9 nucleotides agree with TRBD2. There are 17 residues in the CDR3. Germline lookup yields CDR1 MNHNS and CDR2 SASEGT. V trimming: 4 bases; J trimming: 7 bases; junction bases outside the gene matches: 15. The CDR3: CASSGQGGAGGLNTQYF. CDR3 DNA sequence: TGTGCCAGCAGTGGACAGGGAGGGGCGGGGGGGTTAAATACGCAGTATTTT.

The chain couples TRBV24-1 to TRBJ1-4, with a possible D match to TRBD1 (6 bases). The germline gives CDR1 KGHDR, CDR2 SFDVKD. Between the trimmed V and J ends, which lost 1 base and 5 bases, there was a span of 10 bases. This CDR3 has 15 amino acids. CDR3 amino acids: CATSDFRQGNEKLFF. The CDR3 region has the DNA TGTGCCACCAGTGATTTCAGGCAGGGGAATGAAAAACTGTTTTTT.

The genes are TRBV18 and TRBJ1-6; 7 bases map to TRBD1. The CDR3 spans 14 residues. The V gene's germline CDR1 is KGHSH and CDR2 LQKENI. V lost 2 bases, J lost 9 bases, and 4 bases stayed unmatched. The CDR3 protein is CASSPTGERSPLHF. The DNA of the CDR3 is TGTGCCAGCTCACCAACAGGGGAGCGTTCACCCCTCCACTTT.

The chain couples TRBV5-4 to TRBJ2-5; perhaps TRBD2 as D (6 bases). This CDR3 spans 16 amino acids. V lost 6 bases to trimming and J lost 3 bases, with 21 bases between them. Per germline, CDR1 SGHNT and CDR2 YYREEE (reference sequence). The CDR3 protein is CASTPPGRGSKETQYF. The CDR3 coding sequence is TGTGCCAGCACCCCACCCGGGCGGGGTTCCAAAGAGACCCAGTACTTC.

This clonotype was detected only a few times. The genes are TRBV6-2 or TRBV6-3 and TRBJ1-6; 10 bases match TRBD1. The CDR3 sequence is 15 residues long. With V trimmed by 4 bases and J by 7 bases, 4 bases remained unmatched. The germline V gene encodes CDR1 MNHEY and CDR2 SVGEGT. Written as DNA, the CDR3 is TGTGCCAGCAGTTTGACGACAGGGGGCAATTCACCCCTCCACTTT. It specifies CASSLTTGGNSPLHF.

This chain connects TRBV7-6 to TRBJ2-5; maybe TRBD1 (6 bases). The CDR3 extends over 13 amino acids. V was cut by 4 bases and J by 4 bases, with 10 bases left in between. Germline V gives CDR1 SGHVS, CDR2 FNYEAQ. For the CDR3, the DNA is TGTGCCAGCAGCTCACAGGGTTTAGAGACCCAGTACTTC. This gives the protein CASSSQGLETQYF. Full variable domain (outside the CDR3, taken from reference TRBV7-6 and TRBJ2-5): GAGVSQSPRYKVTKRGQDVALRCDPISGHVSLYWYRQALGQGPEFLTYFNYEAQQDKSGLPNDRFSAERPEGSISTLTIQRTEQRDSAMYRCASSSQGLETQYFGPGTRLLVL.

This clonotype was detected a few times. V and J are TRBV5-8 and TRBJ1-2; weak D call: TRBD1 (5 bases). Germline lookup yields CDR1 SGHTS and CDR2 YDEGEE. The CDR3 extends over 13 amino acids. The V end lost 1 base, the J end lost 7 bases, and 11 bases lay between the germline ends. The CDR3 nucleotides are TGTGCCAGCAGCTTGTCGGGGGGTTTTGGCTACACCTTC. Residues: CASSLSGGFGYTF.

This clonotype was counted only a few times. V is TRBV6-5 and J is TRBJ1-2; tentative D call: TRBD1 (5 bases). V gave up 4 bases and J gave up 8 bases, with 23 bases separating them. CDR3 length: 16 amino acids. Germline CDR1 is MNHEY and CDR2 is SVGAGI. DNA of the CDR3: TGTGCCAGCAGTTCCAAAACGGGACCCTGGATGGGAGGCTACACCTTC. It codes for CASSSKTGPWMGGYTF.

This clonotype has more than one count but fewer than ten. The chain uses TRBV7-8 and TRBJ2-2, with 7 bases matching TRBD1. CDR1 is SGHVS, CDR2 FQNEAQ, per germline. V dropped 4 bases and J dropped 1; count of bases not matched to a gene: 6. This CDR3 contains 16 residues. The CDR3 loop is CASSSLRTGNTGELFF. In DNA, the CDR3 is TGTGCCAGCAGCTCGCTCAGGACAGGGAACACCGGGGAGCTGTTTTTT.

This clonotype was seen only a few times. The chain joins TRBV10-1 to TRBJ2-7; maybe TRBD2 (5 bases). V dropped 1 base and J dropped 2 bases, with 9 bases sitting between them. The CDR3 runs to 14 residues. The V gene's germline CDR1 is WNHNN and CDR2 SYGVQD (reference sequence). CDR3 nucleotides: TGCGCCAGCAGTGAGTGGCGGGCCCCCTACGAGCAGTACTTC. This encodes CASSEWRAPYEQYF.

The CDR3 DNA follows: TGTGCCAGCTCCAATATAGCGTGGACCACCGGGGAGCTGTTTTTT. It is translated as CASSNIAWTTGELFF. The chain is built from TRBV6-1 and TRBJ2-2; tentatively, D is TRBD2 (5 bases). V lost 8 bases and J lost 4, with 17 bases in between. The germline V gene encodes CDR1 MNHNS and CDR2 SASEGT. The CDR3 has 15 amino acids.

This chain uses TRBV2 with TRBJ2-7, with 10 bases aligning to TRBD1. Trimming at V came to 7 bases and at J to 3 bases, leaving 9 bases not matched to a gene. The CDR3 covers 15 residues. Germline lookup yields CDR1 SNHLY and CDR2 FYNNEI. This CDR3 is CASIGWRDRGYEQYF. CDR3 in DNA: TGTGCCAGCATCGGCTGGCGGGACAGGGGCTACGAGCAGTACTTC.

The chain uses TRBV5-1 and TRBJ2-3, with D possibly being TRBD2 (5 bases). V shed 4 bases and J shed 6 bases, with 18 bases lying between them. Per the germline V gene, CDR1 is SGHRS and CDR2 is YFSETQ. This CDR3 is built from 15 residues. The DNA of the CDR3 is TGCGCCAGCAGCACTGGACGGGGTATTTCGGATACGCAGTATTTT. Translation: CASSTGRGISDTQYF.

J is TRBJ2-5 and V is TRBV6-1; D remains unclear. Trimming stripped 6 bases from V and 6 bases from J, with 17 bases between. CDR1 is MNHNS, CDR2 SASEGT, per germline. The CDR3 covers 14 residues. This CDR3 reads CASRTGERRQTQYF. As DNA, the CDR3 is TGTGCCAGCAGGACGGGTGAACGCCGGCAGACCCAGTACTTC.

V gene TRBV18 combines with J gene TRBJ1-5; TRBD1 agrees at 7 bases. The germline V gene encodes CDR1 KGHSH and CDR2 LQKENI. The trim removed 2 bases at V and 2 bases at J, leaving 12 bases unmatched. CDR3 size: 18 residues. DNA for the CDR3: TGTGCCAGCTCACCAGTTCCAGGGGGGGCACCTGGCAATCAGCCCCAGCATTTT. It yields the protein CASSPVPGGAPGNQPQHF.

By share, this clonotype ranks as large. J is TRBJ2-5 and V is TRBV6-1, with 11 bases that match TRBD2. Germline trimming cut 2 bases from V and 1 base from J; bases unmatched to any gene: 0. Germline lookup yields CDR1 MNHNS and CDR2 SASEGT. The CDR3 is 15 amino acids. CDR3 loop: CASSELAGGQETQYF. The DNA of the CDR3 is TGTGCCAGCAGTGAACTAGCGGGGGGCCAAGAGACCCAGTACTTC.

The table lists this clonotype with a count of one. This sequence joins TRBV19 and TRBJ1-5; 7 nucleotides line up with TRBD1. The CDR3 has 15 amino acids. V shed 8 bases and J 5 bases; nucleotides not matched to a gene: 12. CDR1 and CDR2 (germline): LNHDA, SQIVND (reference sequence). The DNA of the CDR3 is TGTGCCAGTGGTCTACAGGGACAGCTATATCAGCCCCAGCATTTT. Translation: CASGLQGQLYQPQHF. The full variable domain, with the rest looked up from reference TRBV19 and TRBJ1-5, is DGGITQSPKYLFRKEGQNVTLSCEQNLNHDAMYWYRQDPGQGLRLIYYSQIVNDFQKGDIAEGYSVSREKKESFPLTVTSAQKNPTAFYLCASGLQGQLYQPQHFGDGTRLSIL.